The clone carrying this T cell receptor (beta chain) was counted between two and nine times. Its specificity is unknown. These data are taken from a study of identical twins. Study-level findings and limits: In zero-insertion analyses, partial confounding could arise from invariant MAIT and iNKT cells.

The CDR3 sequence is 17 residues long. With V trimmed by 3 bases and J by 2 bases, 7 bases remained unmatched. Germline CDR1 and CDR2: SGHRS and YFSETQ. One entry per CDR3 protein, called by TCRdb with MiXCR from the 5' RACE reads. Found here are just under 650,000 distinct CDR3 sequences, 7.1% of them singletons; the top ten hold roughly 1.6%. Another study also made use of these data, one on yellow fever vaccine responses in identical twins.

The chain couples TRBV5-1 to TRBJ2-5; 13 nucleotides match TRBD2. The clonotype originates from a woman under 30 in good health. Sample: PBMCs. The CDR3 coding sequence is TGCGCCAGCAGCTCCGGACTAGCGGGGGCTCTACAAGAGACCCAGTACTTC. This sequence encodes CASSSGLAGALQETQYF.